A selection of T cell receptor beta chains follows, all from one sample in a study of T-cell reconstitution after alpha-beta-depleted transplantation in children. A single record per CDR3 protein comes from TCRdb applying MiXCR to the PCR reads. Here the sample spans roughly 670,000 distinct CDR3 sequences, around 13% being singletons. The source material was PBMCs, sampled before TCRalphabeta/CD19-depleted stem cell transplant. These receptors originate from a girl under 10 years old with congenital amegakaryocytic thrombocytopenia, due to receive a stem cell transplant. Both conserved end residues are part of each CDR3. Each record gives: clone size, V gene, J gene, D gene, CDR3 protein, CDR3 DNA. A D gene is named only where the DNA matches it firmly. Clone size, where shown, is once, few, many, or a class for clones that have expanded.

many	TRBV20-1	TRBJ2-1	NA	CSPTFDPVDSYNEQFF	TGCAGTCCCACCTTCGACCCCGTGGACTCCTACAATGAGCAGTTCTTC
NA	TRBV29-1	TRBJ2-5	NA	CSVETGETQYF	TGCAGCGTTGAAACTGGCGAGACCCAGTACTTC
few	TRBV29-1	TRBJ2-1	NA	CSSLETSYNEQFF	TGCAGCAGCCTAGAAACCTCCTACAATGAGCAGTTCTTC
NA	TRBV20-1	TRBJ2-7	NA	CSANSNSYEQYF	TGCAGTGCTAATAGTAACTCCTACGAGCAGTACTTC
many	TRBV27	TRBJ2-5	TRBD2	CASSLLGTSGEYF	TGTGCCAGCAGTTTATTGGGGACTAGCGGAGAGTACTTC
few	TRBV11-2	TRBJ1-2	NA	CASSLQGRLLGYTF	TGTGCCAGCAGCTTACAGGGAAGGTTACTTGGCTACACCTTC
NA	TRBV7-8	TRBJ2-7	NA	CASSLGPRDINSYEQYF	TGTGCCAGCAGCTTAGGGCCACGGGACATCAACTCCTACGAGCAGTACTTC
many	TRBV7-2	TRBJ2-7	NA	CASSLVRTYEQYF	TGTGCCAGCAGCTTAGTTAGAACCTACGAGCAGTACTTC
NA	TRBV30	TRBJ2-5	NA	CAWSDLPQETQYF	TGTGCCTGGAGTGACTTACCCCAAGAGACCCAGTACTTC
few	TRBV20-1	TRBJ2-7	TRBD2	CSVRKAGRTLVEQYF	TGCAGTGTCAGAAAGGCCGGGAGGACACTTGTCGAGCAGTACTTC
many	TRBV28	TRBJ2-5	NA	CASSLEVFRKETQYF	TGTGCCAGCAGTTTAGAAGTCTTCCGCAAAGAGACCCAGTACTTC
NA	TRBV20-1	TRBJ2-1	NA	CSARPDRNEQFF	TGCAGTGCTAGGCCCGACAGGAATGAGCAGTTCTTC
NA	TRBV28	TRBJ2-5	TRBD2	CASSFSLGGETQYF	TGTGCCAGCAGTTTTTCCCTCGGGGGGGAGACCCAGTACTTC
many	TRBV20-1	TRBJ2-1	TRBD1	CSARLGQGRNEQFF	TGCAGTGCTAGACTCGGACAGGGTAGGAATGAGCAGTTCTTC
NA	TRBV18	TRBJ2-1	NA	CASSPYAENKSEQFF	TGTGCCAGCTCACCATATGCGGAGAACAAATCGGAGCAGTTCTTC
NA	TRBV5-1	TRBJ1-4	NA	CASSLQGANEKLFF	TGCGCCAGCAGCTTACAGGGCGCTAATGAAAAACTGTTTTTT
NA	TRBV28	TRBJ2-7	NA	CASSPLPSYEQYF	TGTGCCAGCAGCCCACTTCCCTCCTACGAGCAGTACTTC
few	TRBV7-6	TRBJ2-1	TRBD2	CASSSLTSGLEQFF	TGTGCCAGCAGCTCCCTGACTAGCGGACTTGAGCAGTTCTTC
NA	TRBV7-9	TRBJ2-1	NA	CASSLIPGYNEQFF	TGTGCCAGCAGCTTAATCCCGGGATACAATGAGCAGTTCTTC
many	TRBV10-3	TRBJ1-1	TRBD1	CASRAGTGDTEAFF	TGTGCCTCGCGAGCCGGGACAGGGGACACTGAAGCTTTCTTT
many	TRBV5-1	TRBJ1-6	TRBD1	CASSYGTDSPLHF	TGCGCCAGCAGCTACGGGACAGATTCACCCCTCCACTTT
NA	TRBV28	TRBJ2-5	TRBD2	CASSLSGINVGTQYF	TGTGCCAGCAGTTTAAGCGGGATAAACGTCGGGACCCAGTACTTC